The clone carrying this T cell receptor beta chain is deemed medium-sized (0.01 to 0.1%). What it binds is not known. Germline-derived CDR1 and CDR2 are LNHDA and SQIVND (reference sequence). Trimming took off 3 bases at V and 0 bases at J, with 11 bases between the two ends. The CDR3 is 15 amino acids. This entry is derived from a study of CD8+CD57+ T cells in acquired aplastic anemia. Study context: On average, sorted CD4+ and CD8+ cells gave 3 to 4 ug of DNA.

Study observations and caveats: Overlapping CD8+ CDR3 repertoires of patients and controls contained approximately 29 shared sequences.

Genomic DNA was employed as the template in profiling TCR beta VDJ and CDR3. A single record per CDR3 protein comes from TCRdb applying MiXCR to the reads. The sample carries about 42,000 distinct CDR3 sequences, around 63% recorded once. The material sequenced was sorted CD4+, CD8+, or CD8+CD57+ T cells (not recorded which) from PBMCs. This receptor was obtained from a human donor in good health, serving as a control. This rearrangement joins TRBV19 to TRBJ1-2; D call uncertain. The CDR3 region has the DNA TGTGCCAGTAGTATCGACGGGTTAGCTAACTATGGCTACACCTTC. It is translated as CASSIDGLANYGYTF.